Below, 3 T cell receptor beta chains from the same sample are listed, as sequenced in a study of blood T cell repertoires in COVID-19. Data came from immunoSEQ multiplex PCR; TCRdb stores just in-frame clones and leaves some out. The profile shows approximately 240,000 clones, 85% of them singletons. Sequenced sample: peripheral blood. The receptor set was obtained from a woman aged 55-69 years with active or convalescent COVID-19.

The J gene is TRBJ2-5, the V gene TRBV13, with TRBD2 identical over 10 bases. Trimming took 1 base from V and 10 from J; bases not matched to a gene: 15. Germline V lookup: CDR1 PRHDT, CDR2 FYEKMQ (reference sequence). The length of the CDR3 is 17 residues. Written as DNA, the CDR3 is TGTGCCAGCAGCTTAGAAGGGCTAGCGGGGGCGAGGGGCGGCCAGTACTTC. Translation: CASSLEGLAGARGGQYF.

J is TRBJ2-3 and V is TRBV2; D is unclear. CDR3 length: 13 residues. Germline lookup yields CDR1 SNHLY and CDR2 FYNNEI. Deletions cut 3 bases from V and 2 bases from J, with 6 bases between. CDR3 residues: CASSDEATDTQYF. Written as DNA, the CDR3 is TGTGCCAGCAGTGACGAGGCCACAGATACGCAGTATTTT.

The rearrangement joins TRBV6-1 to TRBJ1-5, with no clear D. The CDR3 runs 16 residues. In germline, CDR1 is MNHNS, CDR2 SASEGT. Trimming stripped 2 bases from V and 2 bases from J, with 13 bases between. This chain's CDR3 is CASSEIGRLGNQPQHF. The CDR3 bases are TGTGCCAGCAGTGAAATAGGGAGACTTGGCAATCAGCCCCAGCATTTT.